The next 21 T cell receptor beta chains were all read from a single sample in a study of early T cells in non-severe SARS-CoV-2 infection. Via MiXCR, TCRdb re-called the 5' RACE reads, giving one row per CDR3 protein. The repertoire consists of tens of thousands of distinct CDR3 sequences, with roughly 4% occurring once and the leading ten covering 20%. Sequencing used whole blood. The receptors originated from an adult who was a healthcare worker with PCR-confirmed SARS-CoV-2 infection or an uninfected control (not recorded which).

This clonotype was seen a handful of times. This chain connects TRBV4-1 to TRBJ2-7; the D gene is possibly TRBD1 (6 bases). This CDR3 spans 14 amino acids. Germline V gives CDR1 MGHRA, CDR2 YSYEKL. Trimming pared 2 bases from V and 4 bases from J, leaving 12 bases between. This CDR3 is CASSQTGFPYEQYF. The CDR3 region has the DNA TGCGCCAGCAGCCAAACAGGGTTCCCTTACGAGCAGTACTTC.

This clonotype was observed at least ten times. The rearrangement uses TRBV4-1 and TRBJ2-3; D gene ambiguous. The V and J ends lost 2 bases and 6 bases respectively, with 6 bases between them. CDR1 and CDR2 (germline): MGHRA, YSYEKL. CDR3 length equals 12 residues. The CDR3 sequence is CASSQSRDTQYF. DNA for the CDR3: TGCGCCAGCAGCCAAAGTAGGGATACGCAGTATTTT.

The chain is built from TRBV19 and TRBJ2-3, with 13 nucleotides matching TRBD2. CDR3 length: 16 residues. The germline V gene encodes CDR1 LNHDA and CDR2 SQIVND (reference sequence). V lost 4 bases and J lost 8; bases outside the gene matches: 9. CDR3: CASSTGLAGESGTQYF. CDR3 bases: TGTGCCAGTAGTACCGGACTAGCGGGAGAGTCCGGTACGCAGTATTTT. The full variable domain, rest sourced from reference TRBV19 and TRBJ2-3, is DGGITQSPKYLFRKEGQNVTLSCEQNLNHDAMYWYRQDPGQGLRLIYYSQIVNDFQKGDIAEGYSVSREKKESFPLTVTSAQKNPTAFYLCASSTGLAGESGTQYFGPGTRLTVL.

Comment on this clonotype: A much more abundant neighbour one base away suggests this may be a read error. This chain uses TRBV28 with TRBJ2-1; D is possibly TRBD1 or TRBD2 (5 bases each). Germline V lookup: CDR1 MDHEN, CDR2 SYDVKM. Deletions cut 6 bases from V and 5 bases from J, with 14 bases between. The CDR3 runs to 14 residues. Written as DNA, the CDR3 is TGTGCCAGCAGGGACGGGGACGCAAACAATGAGCAGTTCTTC. It is translated as CASRDGDANNEQFF.

This clonotype was found many times. J is TRBJ2-6 and V is TRBV7-8; 7 bases line up with TRBD1. Germline V CDR1 and CDR2: SGHVS, FQNEAQ. The length of the CDR3 is 17 residues. With 4 bases clipped from V and 2 bases from J, the junction kept 8 bases outside the gene matches. The CDR3 region has the DNA TGTGCCAGCAGCTCCCTAAGAGGGGGCGCTGGGGCCAACGTCCTGACTTTC. This codes for CASSSLRGGAGANVLTF.

This clonotype occurred many times. This chain's CDR3 is CASSVTGLNTEAFF. CDR3 DNA sequence: TGTGCCAGCAGCGTGACAGGTTTGAACACTGAAGCTTTCTTT. This sequence joins TRBV7-2 and TRBJ1-1; D possibly corresponds to TRBD1 (6 bases). V lost 5 bases to trimming and J lost 0 bases, with 10 bases between them. The CDR3 spans 14 residues. Germline V gene data show CDR1 as SGHTA and CDR2 as FQGNSA.

This clonotype was detected many times. The chain links TRBV4-3 to TRBJ2-2; D is unresolved. The V and J ends lost 1 base and 4 bases respectively, with 7 bases between them. CDR1 LGHNA and CDR2 YSLEER come from the germline V gene. The CDR3 runs 14 residues. Here the CDR3 DNA reads TGCGCCAGCAGCCAAGTCCTCAGCACCGGGGAGCTGTTTTTT. It encodes CASSQVLSTGELFF.

This clonotype was seen at least ten times. This chain uses TRBV6-2 or TRBV6-3 with TRBJ1-1, with 7 nucleotides matching TRBD1. CDR1 is MNHEY and CDR2 is SVGEGT in the germline V gene. The CDR3 loop spans 13 amino acids. The trim removed 4 bases at V and 1 base at J, leaving 0 bases unmatched. The CDR3 DNA is TGTGCCAGCAGTTCAGGGGGGAACACTGAAGCTTTCTTT. Its protein product is CASSSGGNTEAFF.

This clonotype has at least ten counts. The chain combines TRBV5-1 with TRBJ2-2, with 7 positions matching TRBD1. Losses at the gene ends were 5 bases for V and 4 bases for J; bases not matched to a gene: 8. Per germline, CDR1 SGHRS and CDR2 YFSETQ. This CDR3 is built from 15 residues. This chain's CDR3 is CASSPDRASTGELFF. DNA for the CDR3: TGCGCCAGCAGTCCCGACAGGGCAAGCACCGGGGAGCTGTTTTTT.

There are many counts of this clonotype. The V gene is TRBV28, the J gene TRBJ1-2; D not resolved. This CDR3 region has 14 residues. V gave up 7 bases and J gave up 2 bases, with 14 bases separating them. CDR1 is MDHEN and CDR2 is SYDVKM in the germline V gene. CDR3 DNA sequence: TGTGCCAGCAATACGGCAGGCTGGAACTATGGCTACACCTTC. It specifies CASNTAGWNYGYTF.

This clonotype appeared many times. The rearrangement uses TRBV5-6 and TRBJ2-1, with a possible D match to TRBD2 (5 bases). The CDR3 runs to 15 residues. CDR1 and CDR2 from the germline V gene are SGHDT and YYEEEE. The germline V and J ends were trimmed by 4 bases and 5 bases, with 16 bases remaining between them. The CDR3 loop is CASSDLAKTHNEQFF. The DNA of the CDR3 is TGTGCCAGCAGCGACCTAGCAAAGACTCACAATGAGCAGTTCTTC.

This clonotype showed up many times. The rearrangement links TRBV7-9 to TRBJ2-1, with D possibly being TRBD1 (6 bases). The CDR3 extends over 15 amino acids. Germline assignment: CDR1 SEHNR and CDR2 FQNEAQ (reference sequence). Between the trimmed V and J ends, which lost 5 bases and 3 bases, there was a span of 14 bases. The CDR3 DNA follows: TGTGCCAGCAGCGGGGACACACACTACTACAATGAGCAGTTCTTC. Residues: CASSGDTHYYNEQFF.

In this sample, this clonotype turned up a few times. This chain uses TRBV30 with TRBJ1-6; 7 nucleotides line up with TRBD1. This CDR3 contains 12 residues. Germline loops: CDR1 GTSNPN, CDR2 SVGIG (reference sequence). The CDR3 spells CAQGMVHSPLHF. DNA of the CDR3: TGTGCACAGGGGATGGTTCATTCACCCCTCCACTTT. The full variable domain, with the rest looked up from reference TRBV30 and TRBJ1-6, is SQTIHQWPATLVQPVGSPLSLECTVEGTSNPNLYWYRQAAGRGLQLLFYSVGIGQISSEVPQNLSASRPQDRQFILSSKKLLLSDSGFYLCAQGMVHSPLHFGNGTRLTVT.

Ten or more counts support this clonotype. This chain joins TRBV6-6 and TRBJ2-5; D remains unclear. Germline loops: CDR1 MNHNY, CDR2 SVGAGI (reference sequence). This CDR3 has 15 amino acids. Between the trimmed V and J ends, which lost 2 bases and 4 bases, there was a span of 14 bases. The CDR3 spells CASSYGPRKGETQYF. CDR3 nucleotides: TGTGCCAGCAGTTACGGCCCCCGTAAGGGAGAGACCCAGTACTTC.

This clonotype was seen at least ten times. The chain couples TRBV10-3 to TRBJ2-7; D may be TRBD2 (5 bases). Trimming removed 2 bases from V and 0 bases from J, with 14 bases in between. This CDR3 has 16 residues. CDR1 and CDR2 (germline): ENHRY, SYGVKD. The CDR3 DNA sequence: TGTGCCATCAGTGAGAGAGGACCTGGGAGCTCCTACGAGCAGTACTTC. Translating gives CAISERGPGSSYEQYF.

This clonotype was found many times. The V gene is TRBV7-2, the J gene TRBJ2-3; 10 positions match TRBD2. Germline loops: CDR1 SGHTA, CDR2 FQGNSA. Germline trimming cut 7 bases from V and 2 bases from J; bases unmatched to any gene: 6. The CDR3 consists of 15 residues. The CDR3 loop reads CASNSLAGATDTQYF. In DNA form, the CDR3 reads TGTGCCAGCAATTCCCTAGCGGGGGCCACAGATACGCAGTATTTT. Drawing the rest from reference TRBV7-2 and TRBJ2-3, the complete variable domain is GAGVSQSPSNKVTEKGKDVELRCDPISGHTALYWYRQSLGQGLEFLIYFQGNSAPDKSGLPSDRFSAERTGGSVSTLTIQRTQQEDSAVYLCASNSLAGATDTQYFGPGTRLTVL.

This clonotype appeared many times. The chain employs TRBV7-6 and TRBJ2-2; TRBD2 is a possible D gene (7 bases). This CDR3 spans 15 amino acids. Trimming took off 5 bases at V and 5 bases at J, with 15 bases between the two ends. The V gene's germline CDR1 is SGHVS and CDR2 FNYEAQ. CDR3 residues: CASSHPRGGTGELFF. The CDR3 nucleotides read TGTGCCAGCAGCCACCCTAGGGGGGGGACCGGGGAGCTGTTTTTT.

This clonotype was seen ten or more times. The rearrangement links TRBV19 to TRBJ2-2; D possibly corresponds to TRBD1 (5 bases). Germline-derived CDR1 and CDR2 are LNHDA and SQIVND (reference sequence). The CDR3 is 17 amino acids. V was shortened by 3 bases and J by 2 bases, with 16 bases between the two germline ends. CDR3 residues: CASSIWGPDGNTGELFF. The CDR3 nucleotides read TGTGCCAGTAGTATTTGGGGCCCGGACGGAAACACCGGGGAGCTGTTTTTT.

This clonotype was seen ten or more times. J is TRBJ1-4 and V is TRBV19; D unclear. The CDR3 has 13 residues. Trimming left V 9 bases short and J 2 bases short, with 10 bases between. Per the germline V gene, CDR1 is LNHDA and CDR2 is SQIVND (reference sequence). CDR3 sequence (DNA): TGTGCCAGCAGACATGCGACTAATGAAAAACTGTTTTTT. Translated, it gives CASRHATNEKLFF.

There are many counts of this clonotype. The chain joins TRBV20-1 to TRBJ2-7, with D possibly being TRBD2 (5 bases). The CDR3 is 12 amino acids. The V gene lost 4 bases and the J gene lost 3 bases, with 10 bases spanning the gap. Germline values: CDR1 DFQATT, CDR2 SNEGSKA (reference sequence). The CDR3 here is CSATGLDYEQYF. The DNA for the CDR3 is TGCAGTGCTACTGGACTGGACTACGAGCAGTACTTC.

This clonotype appeared many times. V gene TRBV18 combines with J gene TRBJ2-7, with a possible D match to TRBD1 (5 bases). This CDR3 is 13 amino acids long. Trimming removed 2 bases at V and 6 bases at J, with 11 bases between. Germline lookup yields CDR1 KGHSH and CDR2 LQKENI. CDR3 DNA sequence: TGTGCCAGCTCACCAGGGGCAGGGCGCGAGCAGTACTTC. It encodes CASSPGAGREQYF.